A selection of T cell receptor beta chains follows, all from one sample in a study of blood T cell repertoires in COVID-19. The protocol was immunoSEQ multiplex PCR, while the TCRdb copy is restricted to in-frame clones and leaves out a portion. The sample has roughly 100,000 clones, 75% to 90% seen once. Sequenced: peripheral blood. Source of these receptors: a human donor in a cohort sampled during active COVID-19. Each CDR3 is given with its conserved first and last residue. A D gene is named only where the DNA matches it firmly. Rows may omit the clone size; those that give it use once, few, many or a size class.

17	-	TRBV15	TRBD2	TRBJ2-3	TGTGCCACCAGCGGTTTTGTGGGGGGGGGAACCACAGATACGCAGTATTTT	CATSGFVGGGTTDTQYF
12	-	TRBV24-1	-	TRBJ2-5	TGTGCCACCAGTGACGGGCAAGAGACCCAGTACTTC	CATSDGQETQYF
11	-	TRBV20-1	-	TRBJ1-2	TGCAGTGCTAGGACTTCGGAGGGCTACACCTTC	CSARTSEGYTF
14	-	TRBV10-3	-	TRBJ2-7	TGTGCCATCAGATCTGGCGCGGGTGCCTACGAGCAGTACTTC	CAIRSGAGAYEQYF
14	-	TRBV10-3	TRBD1	TRBJ2-5	TGTGCCATCAGTGACCGGGACAGCCAAGAGACCCAGTACTTC	CAISDRDSQETQYF
14	-	TRBV18	TRBD1	TRBJ2-7	TGTGCCAGCTCACGGGACAGCCTATCCTACGAGCAGTACTTC	CASSRDSLSYEQYF
12	-	TRBV5-4	-	TRBJ1-2	TGTGCCAGCAGCACTGACAGCTATGGCTACACCTTC	CASSTDSYGYTF
15	few	TRBV6-1	-	TRBJ1-3	TGTGCCAGCAGTGAAATATGGGGGGCTGGAAACACCATATATTTT	CASSEIWGAGNTIYF
16	-	TRBV7-2	TRBD2	TRBJ2-7	TGTGCCAGCAGCATTAGACTAGCGGGGGGGCCCTACGAGCAGTACTTC	CASSIRLAGGPYEQYF
13	-	TRBV9	-	TRBJ1-1	TGTGCCAGCAGCGTAATTCCTGACACTGAAGCTTTCTTT	CASSVIPDTEAFF
16	-	TRBV3-1/TRBV3-2	-	TRBJ2-1	TGTGCCAGCAGCCAGGGCGGGGGCCGACCTTACAATGAGCAGTTCTTC	CASSQGGGRPYNEQFF
15	-	TRBV7-2	TRBD2	TRBJ2-7	TGTGCCAGCAGCTTCCCAGGGACTAGCAGGTACGAGCAGTACTTC	CASSFPGTSRYEQYF
15	-	TRBV5-4	TRBD2	TRBJ2-3	TGTGCCAGCAGCTTACGACTAGCGGACACAGATACGCAGTATTTT	CASSLRLADTDTQYF
14	-	TRBV28	TRBD2	TRBJ2-1	TGTGCCAGCAGTACGGGGCTAGCGGGGGCCGAGCAGTTCTTC	CASSTGLAGAEQFF
14	-	TRBV6-1	-	TRBJ2-7	TGTGCCAGCAGTGATTCAGGGGATACCTACGAGCAGTACTTC	CASSDSGDTYEQYF
17	-	TRBV5-4	-	TRBJ2-3	TGTGCCAGCAGCTGGGGCGGGCAGGGGCCCTCCACAGATACGCAGTATTTT	CASSWGGQGPSTDTQYF
12	-	TRBV4-3	-	TRBJ1-2	TGCGCCAGCAGCCCCCACGGGAATGGCTACACCTTC	CASSPHGNGYTF
13	-	TRBV5-1	-	TRBJ2-5	TGCGCCAGCACTGGGACAACTAAAGAGACCCAGTACTTC	CASTGTTKETQYF
14	-	TRBV27	-	TRBJ2-7	TGTGCCAGCAAACCGGGACTCCACTCCTACGAGCAGTACTTC	CASKPGLHSYEQYF
13	-	TRBV5-1	-	TRBJ2-7	TGCGCCAGCAGTCTTCAGGGCGCCTACGAGCAGTACTTC	CASSLQGAYEQYF
16	-	TRBV7-8	TRBD2	TRBJ2-1	TGTGCCAGCAGCTTAGGAACTAGCGGTATCTACAATGAGCAGTTCTTC	CASSLGTSGIYNEQFF
14	-	TRBV13	-	TRBJ2-2	TGTGCCAGCAGCTCGGAGGGGTACACCGGGGAGCTGTTTTTT	CASSSEGYTGELFF
15	-	TRBV7-2	TRBD1	TRBJ2-7	TGTGCCAGCAGCTCATGGGACAGGGGCTTGTACGAGCAGTACTTC	CASSSWDRGLYEQYF
17	-	TRBV19	TRBD2	TRBJ2-7	TGTGCCAGTAGTATTAAGGTGACAGCGGGGGGGTCCTACGAGCAGTACTTC	CASSIKVTAGGSYEQYF
14	-	TRBV6-6	TRBD1	TRBJ1-2	TGTGCCAGCAGTGCCGAGAGGGGGCCGGGCGGCTACACCTTC	CASSAERGPGGYTF
13	-	TRBV28	-	TRBJ1-2	TGTGCCAGCAGCCCCAGCACCGGGAGCGGCTACACCTTC	CASSPSTGSGYTF
14	-	TRBV5-1	TRBD2	TRBJ2-7	TGCGCCAGCCGCAGGACTAGCGGCTCCTACGAGCAGTACTTC	CASRRTSGSYEQYF
15	-	TRBV7-2	-	TRBJ2-1	TGTGCCAGCAGCTTAGATTTAAATGGGGCGAGGGAGCAGTTCTTC	CASSLDLNGAREQFF
11	once	TRBV11-3	-	TRBJ2-3	TGTGCCAGCTCCCTGTCGGATACGCAGTATTTT	CASSLSDTQYF
15	once	TRBV12-5	TRBD2	TRBJ2-5	TGTGCTAGTGGTTCCCAGGTTACGGGGGGAGAGACCCAGTACTTC	CASGSQVTGGETQYF
13	-	TRBV6-2/TRBV6-3	-	TRBJ1-1	TGTGCCAGCACCCCAGGGGATTACACTGAAGCTTTCTTT	CASTPGDYTEAFF
13	-	TRBV7-8	-	TRBJ1-5	TGTGCCAGCAGCTTGACAGGTGATCAGCCCCAGCATTTT	CASSLTGDQPQHF
16	-	TRBV11-3	TRBD1	TRBJ2-1	TGTGCCAGCAGCTCAAACCGGGACAGGGGGGGCAATGAGCAGTTCTTC	CASSSNRDRGGNEQFF
14	-	TRBV18	-	TRBJ1-3	TGTGCCAGCTTCGAGTATGTTTCTGGAAACACCATATATTTT	CASFEYVSGNTIYF
14	-	TRBV9	TRBD1	TRBJ1-2	TGTGCCAGCAGCGTAGACAGGGGGCTAGGTGGCTACACCTTC	CASSVDRGLGGYTF
15	once	TRBV7-9	-	TRBJ1-4	TGTGCCAGCAGCCGGGAGGGGGCAACTAATGAAAAACTGTTTTTT	CASSREGATNEKLFF